The following is a T cell receptor beta chain sequence with its context. Its antigen is as yet unknown. The data belong to a study of T cell responses to AZD1222 COVID-19 vaccine. Study-wide findings and caveats: In all cases, repertoires were sampled only after the peak T cell response.

Profiled with immunoSEQ multiplex PCR; TCRdb holds only in-frame clones, not every one. This table holds 65,000 to 95,000 clones, approximately 84% found once. This CDR3 has 15 amino acids. The V gene's germline CDR1 is MGHDK and CDR2 SYGVNS. The ends lost 4 bases at V and 4 bases at J; junction bases unmatched: 7. J is TRBJ1-3 and V is TRBV25-1; TRBD1 matches at 7 bases. Sequencing used peripheral blood, obtained on day 0 of AZD1222 vaccination. This receptor was taken from an adult in good health. The CDR3 DNA reads TGTGCCAGCAGTGCTCACAGGGGATCAGGAAACACCATATATTTT. Protein product: CASSAHRGSGNTIYF.